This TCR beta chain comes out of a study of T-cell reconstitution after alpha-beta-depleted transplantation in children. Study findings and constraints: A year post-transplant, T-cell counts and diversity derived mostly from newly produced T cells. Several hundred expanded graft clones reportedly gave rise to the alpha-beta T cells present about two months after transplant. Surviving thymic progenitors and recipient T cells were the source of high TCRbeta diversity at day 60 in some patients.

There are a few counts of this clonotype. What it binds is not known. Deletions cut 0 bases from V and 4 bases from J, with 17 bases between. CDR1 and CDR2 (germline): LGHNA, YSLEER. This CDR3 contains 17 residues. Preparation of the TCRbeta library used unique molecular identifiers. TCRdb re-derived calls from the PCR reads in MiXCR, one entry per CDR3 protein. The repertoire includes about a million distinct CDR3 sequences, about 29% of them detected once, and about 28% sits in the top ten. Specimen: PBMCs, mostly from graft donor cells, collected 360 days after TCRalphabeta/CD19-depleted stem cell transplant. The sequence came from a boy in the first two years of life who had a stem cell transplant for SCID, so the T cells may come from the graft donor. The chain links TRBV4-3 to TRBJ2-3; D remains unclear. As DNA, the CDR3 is TGCGCCAGCAGCCAAGAGAGACACCTTCAATTAGCAGATACGCAGTATTTT. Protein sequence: CASSQERHLQLADTQYF.